This TCR beta chain was obtained from a study of vaccination effects on CD4 cells after COVID-19. Study-level findings and limits: Early post-infection timepoints were absent, and convalescent patients were few.

Looked up from germline, CDR1 is SNHLY and CDR2 is FYNNEI. Trimming pared 5 bases from V and 3 bases from J, leaving 8 bases between. The CDR3 totals 12 residues. Assay: immunoSEQ multiplex PCR; the TCRdb copy retains only in-frame clones and omits some. Of fewer than 40,000 clones listed, approximately 84% are singletons. Remarks on this clone: Its antigen remains unidentified.

Before sequencing took place, the ViraFEST assay used viral peptide pools to expand antigen-specific CD4+ T cells. Following 10 days of culture, CD4+ T cells were isolated. Vaccine administered to participants consisted of two doses of either BNT162b2 or mRNA-1273. Vaccine recipients had no previous SARS-CoV-2 infection; their nucleocapsid antibodies were negative. PBMC cultures contained around 2 million cells per well, roughly 10 IU/ml IL-2 and 10 ug/ml peptides. Replacing half the medium with IL-2 medium was done on days 3 and 7. The receptor's source is a human donor who received a COVID-19 vaccine. Some clones in this sample may be carry-over from other donors' samples. The chain links TRBV2 to TRBJ2-7, with D maybe TRBD1 (5 bases). The sample consisted of CD4+ T cells from PBMCs cultured with HCoV-NL63 spike peptides, taken after COVID-19 vaccination. The chain's CDR3 is CASSPTGYEQYV. CDR3 coding DNA: TGTGCCAGCAGTCCTACAGGCTACGAGCAGTACGTC.